The 26 T cell receptor beta chains listed next were all sequenced from one sample in a study of shared clonotypes between healthy human individuals. The naive CD8 subset, CD45RO-negative cells positively selected for CCR7, excluded terminally differentiated effector memory CD45RA+ cells. Profiled with immunoSEQ multiplex PCR; TCRdb holds only in-frame clones, not every one. The data hold around 1.9 million clones, with under 95% observed a single time. Sequencing was performed on naive CD8+ T cells from PBMCs. The receptor source for this set is a man younger than 35 in good health. Some clones in this sample may be carry-over from other donors' samples.

There are a few counts of this clone. V and J are TRBV2 and TRBJ2-7; TRBD2 agrees at 8 bases. The trim removed 6 bases at V and 6 bases at J, leaving 7 bases unmatched. Germline CDR1 is SNHLY and CDR2 is FYNNEI. This CDR3 comprises 13 residues. CDR3 DNA sequence: TGTGCCAGCAGGGGAGGGACTAGTAGCGAGCAGTACTTC. Translation: CASRGGTSSEQYF.

The V call is TRBV14, the J call TRBJ1-1; D not certain. V was shortened by 4 bases and J by 7 bases, with 10 bases between the two germline ends. The CDR3 loop spans 12 amino acids. In germline, CDR1 is SGHDN, CDR2 FVKESK. CDR3 protein: CASSPGSSEAFF. The CDR3 region has the DNA TGTGCCAGCAGCCCGGGGAGCAGTGAAGCTTTCTTT.

The V gene is TRBV27, the J gene TRBJ2-5, with a tentative D call TRBD2 (5 bases). Germline assignment: CDR1 MNHEY and CDR2 SMNVEV (reference sequence). The CDR3 sequence is 17 residues long. The ends were cut back, 5 bases at V and 4 bases at J, with 23 bases in the middle. For the CDR3, the DNA is TGTGCCAGCAGTCCCATTGGCATTAGCGCAATCGGAGAGACCCAGTACTTC. Translating gives CASSPIGISAIGETQYF.

The chain employs TRBV9 and TRBJ1-1; possible D gene TRBD1, 6 bases. Deletions cut 0 bases from V and 1 base from J, with 10 bases between. The CDR3 is 15 residues long. The germline V gene encodes CDR1 SGDLS and CDR2 YYNGEE. The CDR3 region is CASSVGGGANTEAFF. The DNA for the CDR3 is TGTGCCAGCAGCGTAGGTGGGGGGGCGAACACTGAAGCTTTCTTT.

This sequence joins TRBV10-3 and TRBJ2-1, with 10 bases fitting TRBD1. Losses at the gene ends were 3 bases for V and 3 bases for J; bases not matched to a gene: 8. Germline values: CDR1 ENHRY, CDR2 SYGVKD. The length of the CDR3 is 17 residues. The CDR3 region is CAISDRLTGGIYNEQFF. In DNA, the CDR3 is TGTGCCATCAGTGACAGGCTGACAGGGGGCATCTACAATGAGCAGTTCTTC.

CDR3 region: CATRDRSYEQYF. The DNA for the CDR3 is TGTGCCACCCGGGACAGATCCTACGAGCAGTACTTC. The chain uses TRBV27 and TRBJ2-7; 7 bases fit TRBD1. V lost 10 bases to trimming and J lost 1 base; unmatched junction nucleotides: 4. The germline gives CDR1 MNHEY, CDR2 SMNVEV (reference sequence). There are 12 residues in the CDR3.

The genes are TRBV5-1 and TRBJ2-3, with D possibly TRBD2 on 6 matching bases. CDR1 is SGHRS and CDR2 is YFSETQ in the germline V gene. The CDR3 runs 16 residues. The V gene lost 4 bases and the J gene lost 5 bases, with 20 bases spanning the gap. CDR3 bases: TGCGCCAGCAGCCCCTTGGAGCGGGTGTCCGGAGATACGCAGTATTTT. It encodes CASSPLERVSGDTQYF.

V is TRBV12-5 and J is TRBJ1-1; possibly TRBD1 for D (5 bases). The CDR3 extends over 15 amino acids. CDR1 and CDR2 from the germline V gene are LGHNT and FRNRAP. V shed 7 bases and J shed 0 bases, with 15 bases lying between them. The CDR3 DNA reads as TGTGCTAGTGCTCCTCCTCGACAGATGAACACTGAAGCTTTCTTT. Residues: CASAPPRQMNTEAFF.

The V call is TRBV10-3, the J call TRBJ2-2, with D maybe TRBD2 (5 bases). From germline, CDR1 is ENHRY and CDR2 SYGVKD. Trimming took off 8 bases at V and 0 bases at J, with 10 bases between the two ends. This CDR3 has 14 residues. The DNA for the CDR3 is TGTGCCATCCTGGAGGCGGCGAACACCGGGGAGCTGTTTTTT. Protein product: CAILEAANTGELFF.

The chain has TRBV7-8 and TRBJ2-1; 10 bases are a match to TRBD2. The CDR3 spans 20 residues. Germline-derived CDR1 and CDR2 are SGHVS and FQNEAQ. V shed 1 base, J shed 1 base, and the junction held 13 bases outside the gene matches. The CDR3: CASSLGLAGVLIGSYNEQFF. CDR3 DNA: TGTGCCAGCAGCTTAGGCCTAGCGGGAGTCCTAATAGGTTCCTACAATGAGCAGTTCTTC.

The chain combines TRBV9 with TRBJ2-5; D unresolved. CDR1 and CDR2 from the germline V gene are SGDLS and YYNGEE. CDR3 length equals 14 residues. Trimming pared 3 bases from V and 2 bases from J, leaving 11 bases between. The CDR3 DNA is TGTGCCAGCAGCGCCCGCTACGATCAAGAGACCCAGTACTTC. It specifies CASSARYDQETQYF. Full variable domain (missing parts from reference TRBV9 and TRBJ2-5): DSGVTQTPKHLITATGQRVTLRCSPRSGDLSVYWYQQSLDQGLQFLIQYYNGEERAKGNILERFSAQQFPDLHSELNLSSLELGDSALYFCASSARYDQETQYFGPGTRLLVL.

The chain uses TRBV9 and TRBJ2-2; a weak D match, TRBD2 (5 bases). Trimming left V 4 bases short and J 8 bases short, with 15 bases between. CDR1 is SGDLS and CDR2 is YYNGEE in the germline V gene. This CDR3 region has 14 residues. The CDR3 DNA sequence: TGTGCCAGCAGCCCCCTGTTGAGGGCTGGGGAGCTGTTTTTT. Amino acid sequence: CASSPLLRAGELFF.

The chain carries TRBV6-1 and TRBJ2-1; D unresolved. Germline loops: CDR1 MNHNS, CDR2 SASEGT. This CDR3 contains 15 residues. The V and J ends lost 4 bases and 2 bases respectively, with 12 bases between them. CDR3 protein: CASSAGIKTYNEQFF. The CDR3, as DNA: TGTGCCAGCAGTGCGGGCATCAAAACCTACAATGAGCAGTTCTTC.

This clone has more than one count but fewer than ten. This sequence joins TRBV19 and TRBJ1-1; D uncertain. The CDR3 spans 12 residues. The germline V and J ends were trimmed by 5 bases and 1 base, with 5 bases remaining between them. Germline V gene lookup returns CDR1 LNHDA and CDR2 SQIVND (reference sequence). The DNA for the CDR3 is TGTGCCAGTAGTCGACAGAACACTGAAGCTTTCTTT. This translates into CASSRQNTEAFF.

This clone was detected only once. CDR3 in amino acids: CASRGMTVEQFF. For the CDR3, the DNA is TGTGCCAGCAGGGGGATGACGGTTGAGCAGTTCTTC. The rearrangement joins TRBV6-1 to TRBJ2-1; no firm D call. V lost 6 bases and J 9 bases, leaving 12 bases between the germline ends. Germline V CDR1 and CDR2: MNHNS, SASEGT. This CDR3 contains 12 residues.

This chain uses TRBV11-2 with TRBJ2-7; weak D call: TRBD1 (5 bases). The germline gives CDR1 SGHAT, CDR2 FQNNGV. Deletions cut 1 base from V and 4 bases from J, with 14 bases between. There are 15 residues in the CDR3. The CDR3 loop is CASSLVIEGAYEQYF. CDR3 nucleotides: TGTGCCAGCAGCTTAGTAATTGAAGGGGCATACGAGCAGTACTTC.

The chain links TRBV21-1 to TRBJ2-7. TRBV21-1 is a recognized pseudogene. The CDR3 totals 14 residues. As DNA, the CDR3 is TGTGCCAGCAGCAAACGGATGCCATCCTACGAGCAGTACTTC. This sequence encodes CASSKRMPSYEQYF.

This clone was seen once. The chain links TRBV7-9 to TRBJ2-1; no firm D call. CDR1 is SEHNR, CDR2 FQNEAQ, per germline (reference sequence). The CDR3 is 11 residues long. Trimming removed 8 bases from V and 8 bases from J, with 10 bases in between. The CDR3 nucleotides read TGTGCCAGCGCGCTCTGGGATGAGCAGTTCTTC. Protein sequence: CASALWDEQFF.

The V gene is TRBV9, the J gene TRBJ2-1; D might be TRBD2 (5 bases). CDR1 is SGDLS and CDR2 is YYNGEE in the germline V gene. Between the trimmed V and J ends, which lost 4 bases and 3 bases, there was a span of 17 bases. The CDR3 covers 16 residues. The CDR3 region has the DNA TGTGCCAGCAGCCCCCCCCCGCCTAGCCTCTACAATGAGCAGTTCTTC. Protein sequence: CASSPPPPSLYNEQFF.

The chain links TRBV14 to TRBJ2-7; possibly TRBD1 for D (6 bases). The CDR3 spans 18 residues. Germline V CDR1 and CDR2: SGHDN, FVKESK. Trimming left V 2 bases short and J 0 bases short, with 20 bases between. CDR3 protein: CASSQKSFSGESSYEQYF. For the CDR3, the DNA is TGTGCCAGCAGCCAAAAATCTTTCTCAGGGGAAAGCTCCTACGAGCAGTACTTC.

The J gene is TRBJ1-2, the V gene TRBV19; 12 bases match TRBD1. J gave up 5 bases and V 3 bases, and 4 bases lay outside the gene matches. This CDR3 is built from 15 residues. The V gene's germline CDR1 is LNHDA and CDR2 SQIVND (reference sequence). The CDR3 region is CASSMGQGAQYGYTF. CDR3 sequence (DNA): TGTGCCAGTAGTATGGGACAGGGGGCTCAGTATGGCTACACCTTC.

The rearrangement links TRBV7-9 to TRBJ2-1, with a weak D call TRBD2 (6 bases). CDR1 is SEHNR, CDR2 FQNEAQ, per germline (reference sequence). Trimming took 5 bases from V and 6 from J, leaving 14 bases between them. The CDR3 runs to 14 residues. The CDR3: CASSLAGSTNEQFF. Written as DNA, the CDR3 is TGTGCCAGCAGCCTCGCGGGATCAACCAATGAGCAGTTCTTC.

The chain recombines TRBV6-1 with TRBJ2-7; 11 bases fit TRBD1. Trimming at V came to 7 bases and at J to 6 bases, leaving 11 bases not matched to a gene. The V gene's germline CDR1 is MNHNS and CDR2 SASEGT. The CDR3 runs to 15 residues. The CDR3 region is CASTEWGTGGSEQYF. In DNA form, the CDR3 reads TGTGCCAGCACCGAGTGGGGGACAGGGGGGTCCGAGCAGTACTTC.

Only one count was recorded for this clone. The rearrangement links TRBV19 to TRBJ2-7; the match to TRBD2 covers 10 bases. J was trimmed by 5 bases and V by 1 base; bases with no gene match: 8. From germline, CDR1 is LNHDA and CDR2 SQIVND (reference sequence). The CDR3 is 16 amino acids. The DNA for the CDR3 is TGTGCCAGTAGTATAGTTCCTAGCGGGAGTTGGAACGAGCAGTACTTC. The encoded protein is CASSIVPSGSWNEQYF.

This sequence joins TRBV29-1 and TRBJ2-2, with D possibly matching TRBD1 (7 bases). Germline loops: CDR1 SQVTM, CDR2 ANQGSEA. V was trimmed by 2 bases and J by 6 bases, leaving 19 bases between them. CDR3 length: 16 residues. CDR3 residues: CSVETITGEVAGELFF. The CDR3 DNA reads as TGCAGCGTTGAAACTATAACAGGGGAGGTGGCCGGGGAGCTGTTTTTT.

The chain employs TRBV13 and TRBJ2-7; 8 bases are a match to TRBD1. Trimming took 0 bases from V and 2 from J; bases not matched to a gene: 6. The germline V gene has CDR1 PRHDT and CDR2 FYEKMQ (reference sequence). The CDR3 consists of 16 residues. CDR3 DNA: TGTGCCAGCAGCTTAGGCCTAACAGGGGGTCCCTACGAGCAGTACTTC. Encoded protein: CASSLGLTGGPYEQYF.